The clone carrying this T cell receptor (beta chain) came up many times. This specimen comes from a study of metastatic and nonmetastatic thyroid tumors. In the study overall: Repertoire comparisons spanned blood and tumor or nodule tissue from malignant and benign thyroid patients.

CDR1 is SQVTM and CDR2 is ANQGSEA in the germline V gene. V was pared by 3 bases and J by 8 bases, with 7 bases between. This CDR3 spans 11 amino acids. Authors' methods: CDR3 was compared across clinicopathological groups, and the resulting differences were used to build a distant-metastasis classifier for papillary thyroid cancer. TCRdb reanalyzed the PCR reads via MiXCR. The V and J calls and clone size are TCRdb's, not the authors'. The sample records 20,000 to 25,000 clones, around 20% being singletons. Nobody among the patients had been given any treatment before thyroid surgery. This receptor was obtained from a male donor with papillary thyroid cancer or a benign thyroid nodule (not recorded which). Some clones in this sample may be carry-over from other donors' samples. Sequencing input: adjacent normal tissue. The chain recombines TRBV29-1 with TRBJ1-4, with D unresolved. CDR3 nucleotides: TGCAGCGTTGATAGTATGGAAAAACTGTTTTTT. It is translated as CSVDSMEKLFF.